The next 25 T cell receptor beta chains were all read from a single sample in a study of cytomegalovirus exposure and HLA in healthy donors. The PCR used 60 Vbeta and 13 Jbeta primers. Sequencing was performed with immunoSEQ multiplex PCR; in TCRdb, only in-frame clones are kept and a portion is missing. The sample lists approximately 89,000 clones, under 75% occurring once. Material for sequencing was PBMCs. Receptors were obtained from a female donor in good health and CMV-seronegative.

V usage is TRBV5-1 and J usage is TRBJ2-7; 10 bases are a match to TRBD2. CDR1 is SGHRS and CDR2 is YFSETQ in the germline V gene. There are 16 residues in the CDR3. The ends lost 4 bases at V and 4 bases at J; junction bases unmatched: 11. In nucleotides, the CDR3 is TGCGCCAGCAGCGCGGGGATTGAGCGGGGGGGTTACGAGCAGTACTTC. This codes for CASSAGIERGGYEQYF. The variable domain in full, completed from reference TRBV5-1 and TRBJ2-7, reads KAGVTQTPRYLIKTRGQQVTLSCSPISGHRSVSWYQQTPGQGLQFLFEYFSETQRNKGNFPGRFSGRQFSNSRSEMNVSTLELGDSALYLCASSAGIERGGYEQYFGPGTRLTVT.

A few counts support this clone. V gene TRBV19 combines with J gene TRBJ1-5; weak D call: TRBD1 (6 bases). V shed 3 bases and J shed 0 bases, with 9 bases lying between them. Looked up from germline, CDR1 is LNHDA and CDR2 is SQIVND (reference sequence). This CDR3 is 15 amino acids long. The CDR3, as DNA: TGTGCCAGTAGTATTTGGACAGATAGCAATCAGCCCCAGCATTTT. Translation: CASSIWTDSNQPQHF.

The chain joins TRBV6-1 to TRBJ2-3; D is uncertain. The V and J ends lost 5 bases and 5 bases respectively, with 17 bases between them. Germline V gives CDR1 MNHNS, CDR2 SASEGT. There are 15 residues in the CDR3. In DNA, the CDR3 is TGTGCCAGCAGTCTCAGTGAGCGCGGAATAGATACGCAGTATTTT. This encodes CASSLSERGIDTQYF.

The CDR3 DNA sequence: TGTGCCAGCAGTTACTCCTTTGGACAGGGGAATCAGCCCCAGCATTTT. Translating it yields CASSYSFGQGNQPQHF. The chain links TRBV6-6 to TRBJ1-5; 9 nucleotides match TRBD1. Germline CDR1 MNHNY, CDR2 SVGAGI (reference sequence). The CDR3 loop spans 16 amino acids. The J segment lost 4 bases and the V segment lost 0 bases, leaving 4 bases of the junction unmatched.

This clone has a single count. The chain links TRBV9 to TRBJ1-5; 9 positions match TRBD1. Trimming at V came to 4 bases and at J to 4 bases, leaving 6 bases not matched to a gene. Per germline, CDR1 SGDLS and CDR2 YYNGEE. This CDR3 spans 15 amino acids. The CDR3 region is CASSPGTGKNQPQHF. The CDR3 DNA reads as TGTGCCAGCAGCCCAGGGACAGGGAAGAATCAGCCCCAGCATTTT.

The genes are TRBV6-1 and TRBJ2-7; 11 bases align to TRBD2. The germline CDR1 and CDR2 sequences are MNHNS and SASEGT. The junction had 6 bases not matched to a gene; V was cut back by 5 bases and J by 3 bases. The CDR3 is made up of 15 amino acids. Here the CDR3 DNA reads TGTGCCAGCAGTTCAGTCCTAGCGGGGGGCTACGAGCAGTACTTC. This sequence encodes CASSSVLAGGYEQYF.

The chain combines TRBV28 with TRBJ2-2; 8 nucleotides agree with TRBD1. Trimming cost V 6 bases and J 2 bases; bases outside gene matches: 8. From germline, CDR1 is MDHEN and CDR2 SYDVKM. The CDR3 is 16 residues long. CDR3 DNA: TGTGCCAGCAGATCGAAAACAGGGGGAAACACCGGGGAGCTGTTTTTT. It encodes CASRSKTGGNTGELFF.

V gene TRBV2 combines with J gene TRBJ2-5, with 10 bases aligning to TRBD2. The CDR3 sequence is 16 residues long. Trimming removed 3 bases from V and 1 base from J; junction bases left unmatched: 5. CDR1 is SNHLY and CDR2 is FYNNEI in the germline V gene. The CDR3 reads CASSDGGLATQETQYF. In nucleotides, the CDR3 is TGTGCCAGCAGTGATGGGGGACTAGCGACCCAAGAGACCCAGTACTTC. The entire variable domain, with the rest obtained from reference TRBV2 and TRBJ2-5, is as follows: EPEVTQTPSHQVTQMGQEVILRCVPISNHLYFYWYRQILGQKVEFLVSFYNNEISEKSEIFDDQFSVERPDGSNFTLKIRSTKLEDSAMYFCASSDGGLATQETQYFGPGTRLLVL.

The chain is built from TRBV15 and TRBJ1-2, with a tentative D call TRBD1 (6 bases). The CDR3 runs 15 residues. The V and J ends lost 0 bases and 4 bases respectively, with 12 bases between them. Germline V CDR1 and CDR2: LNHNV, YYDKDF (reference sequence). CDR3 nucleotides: TGTGCCACCAGCAGAGAAGGACAGATTCTCTATGGCTACACCTTC. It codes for CATSREGQILYGYTF.

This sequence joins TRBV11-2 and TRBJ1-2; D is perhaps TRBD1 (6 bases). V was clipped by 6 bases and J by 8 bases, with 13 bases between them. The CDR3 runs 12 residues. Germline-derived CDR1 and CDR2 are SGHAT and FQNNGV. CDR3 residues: CASSSYRVGYTF. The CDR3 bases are TGTGCCAGCAGTTCATACAGGGTAGGCTACACCTTC.

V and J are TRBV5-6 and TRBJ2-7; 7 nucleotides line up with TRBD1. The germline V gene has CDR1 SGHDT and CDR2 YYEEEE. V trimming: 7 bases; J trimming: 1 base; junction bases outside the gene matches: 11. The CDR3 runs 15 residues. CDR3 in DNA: TGTGCCAGCGCCCCGCTAACAGGGGAATCCTACGAGCAGTACTTC. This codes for CASAPLTGESYEQYF.

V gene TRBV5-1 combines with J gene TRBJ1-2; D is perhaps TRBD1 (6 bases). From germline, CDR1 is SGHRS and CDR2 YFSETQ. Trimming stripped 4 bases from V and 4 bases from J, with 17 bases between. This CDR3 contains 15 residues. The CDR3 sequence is CASSTHRDGVYGYTF. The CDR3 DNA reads TGCGCCAGCAGCACACACAGGGACGGAGTCTATGGCTACACCTTC. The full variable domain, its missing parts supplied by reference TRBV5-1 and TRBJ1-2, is KAGVTQTPRYLIKTRGQQVTLSCSPISGHRSVSWYQQTPGQGLQFLFEYFSETQRNKGNFPGRFSGRQFSNSRSEMNVSTLELGDSALYLCASSTHRDGVYGYTFGSGTRLTVV.

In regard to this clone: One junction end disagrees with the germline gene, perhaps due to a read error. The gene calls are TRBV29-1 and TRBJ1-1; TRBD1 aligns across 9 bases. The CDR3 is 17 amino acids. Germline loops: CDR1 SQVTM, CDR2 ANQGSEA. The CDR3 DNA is TGCATCGTTGTGGGAGCGAGAGACAGGGGGGACGGGACTGAAGCTTTCTTT. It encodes CIVVGARDRGDGTEAFF.

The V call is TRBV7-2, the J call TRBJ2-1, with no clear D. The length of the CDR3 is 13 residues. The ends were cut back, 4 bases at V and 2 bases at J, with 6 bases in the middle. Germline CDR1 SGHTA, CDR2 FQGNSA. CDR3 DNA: TGTGCCAGCAGCTACCGGGCCTACAATGAGCAGTTCTTC. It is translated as CASSYRAYNEQFF.

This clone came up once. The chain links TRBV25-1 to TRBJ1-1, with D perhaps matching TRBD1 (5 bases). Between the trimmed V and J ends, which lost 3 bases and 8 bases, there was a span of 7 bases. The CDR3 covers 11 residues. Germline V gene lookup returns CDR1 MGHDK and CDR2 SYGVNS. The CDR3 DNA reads TGTGCCAGCAGTGACAGGGAAGAAGCTTTCTTT. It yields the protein CASSDREEAFF.

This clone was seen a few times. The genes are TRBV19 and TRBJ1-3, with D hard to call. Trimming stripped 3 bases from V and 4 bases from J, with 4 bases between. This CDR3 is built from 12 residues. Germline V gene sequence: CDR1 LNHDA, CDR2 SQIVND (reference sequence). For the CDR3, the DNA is TGTGCCAGTAGTATTGAGGGAAACACCATATATTTT. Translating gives CASSIEGNTIYF.

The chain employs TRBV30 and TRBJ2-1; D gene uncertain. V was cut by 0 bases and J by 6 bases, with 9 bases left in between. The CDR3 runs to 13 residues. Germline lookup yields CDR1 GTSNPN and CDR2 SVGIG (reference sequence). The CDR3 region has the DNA TGTGCCTGGAGTGTGAGGCTGCTCAATGAGCAGTTCTTC. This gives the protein CAWSVRLLNEQFF.

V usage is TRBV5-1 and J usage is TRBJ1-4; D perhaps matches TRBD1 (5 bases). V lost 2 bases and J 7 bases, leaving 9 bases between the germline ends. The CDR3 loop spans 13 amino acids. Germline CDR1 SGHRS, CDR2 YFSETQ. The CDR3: CASSFGGSEKLFF. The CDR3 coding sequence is TGCGCCAGCAGCTTCGGGGGGAGTGAAAAACTGTTTTTT.

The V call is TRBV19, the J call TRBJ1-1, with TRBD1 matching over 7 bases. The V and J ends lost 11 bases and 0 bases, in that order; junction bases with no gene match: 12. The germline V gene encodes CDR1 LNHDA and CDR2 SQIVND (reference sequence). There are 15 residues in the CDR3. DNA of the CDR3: TGTGCCTCCTATTACAGGGGCGGACTGAACACTGAAGCTTTCTTT. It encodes CASYYRGGLNTEAFF.

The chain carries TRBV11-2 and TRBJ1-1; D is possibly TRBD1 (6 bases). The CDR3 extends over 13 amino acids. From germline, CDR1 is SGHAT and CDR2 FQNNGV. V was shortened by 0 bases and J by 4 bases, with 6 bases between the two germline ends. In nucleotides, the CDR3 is TGTGCCAGCAGCTTAGACAGGGGCACTGAAGCTTTCTTT. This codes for CASSLDRGTEAFF.

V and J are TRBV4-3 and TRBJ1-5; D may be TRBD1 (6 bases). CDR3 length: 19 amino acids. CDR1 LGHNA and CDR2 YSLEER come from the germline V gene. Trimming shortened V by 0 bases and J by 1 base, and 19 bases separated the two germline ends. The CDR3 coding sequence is TGCGCCAGCAGCCAAGAGGAACCTATGGGAGGGGGGAGCAATCAGCCCCAGCATTTT. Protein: CASSQEEPMGGGSNQPQHF.

CDR3 region: CASSLGGLSTDTQYF. The CDR3 nucleotides read TGCGCCAGCAGCTTGGGCGGACTAAGCACAGATACGCAGTATTTT. This chain joins TRBV5-1 and TRBJ2-3, with a possible D match to TRBD2 (6 bases). The CDR3 sequence is 15 residues long. V gave up 0 bases and J gave up 0 bases, with 8 bases separating them. The germline V gene encodes CDR1 SGHRS and CDR2 YFSETQ.

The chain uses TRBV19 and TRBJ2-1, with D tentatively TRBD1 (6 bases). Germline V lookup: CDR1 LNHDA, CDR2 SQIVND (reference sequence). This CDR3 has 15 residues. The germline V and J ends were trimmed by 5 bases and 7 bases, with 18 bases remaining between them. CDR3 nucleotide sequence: TGTGCCAGTAGTTCGACAGGTCGAGGTTTGAATGAGCAGTTCTTC. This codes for CASSSTGRGLNEQFF.

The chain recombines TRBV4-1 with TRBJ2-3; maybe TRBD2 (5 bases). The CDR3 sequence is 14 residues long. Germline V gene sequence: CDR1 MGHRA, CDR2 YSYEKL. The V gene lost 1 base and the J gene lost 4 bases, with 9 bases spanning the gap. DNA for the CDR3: TGCGCCAGCAGCCAAGCCCAACTAGCAGATACGCAGTATTTT. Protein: CASSQAQLADTQYF.

Here the CDR3 reads CASSDDRGNTGELFF. Here the CDR3 DNA reads TGTGCCAGCAGCGACGACAGGGGGAACACCGGGGAGCTGTTTTTT. The genes are TRBV5-4 and TRBJ2-2; 8 bases match TRBD1. After removal of 4 bases from V and 1 base from J, the junction contained 3 bases not matched to a gene. There are 15 residues in the CDR3. CDR1 and CDR2 from the germline V gene are SGHNT and YYREEE (reference sequence).